This entry is about one TCR beta chain. Its antigen is not known. It was with 60 Vbeta and 13 Jbeta primers that the PCR ran. Some clones are missing from TCRdb's copy, which holds only in-frame ones; the method was immunoSEQ multiplex PCR. The table has hundreds of thousands of clones, 85% to 90% seen once. The V and J ends lost 4 bases and 5 bases respectively, with 15 bases between them. Germline V gene sequence: CDR1 SGHRS, CDR2 YFSETQ. The CDR3 has 14 residues. This sample is part of a study of cytomegalovirus exposure and HLA in healthy donors. Notes on the study in general: A later analysis reportedly found that, within productive TCRs, an Asian-associated ancestry cluster had fewer N-insertions than the mean observed across the approximately 700 donors.

The chain is built from TRBV5-1 and TRBJ2-5; D not resolved. Sequencing input: PBMCs. This TCR came from a young woman in good health and CMV-seronegative. CDR3: CASSGLGALETQYF. Here the CDR3 DNA reads TGCGCCAGCAGCGGGCTGGGTGCTTTGGAGACCCAGTACTTC.